Each of the 26 T cell receptor beta chains below was sequenced from the same sample in a study of early T cells in non-severe SARS-CoV-2 infection. TCRdb re-called the 5' RACE reads through MiXCR, storing one row per CDR3 protein. The sample carries tens of thousands of distinct CDR3 sequences, 10% to 15% recorded once. The sequenced sample consisted of whole blood. The receptor set was obtained from an adult who was a healthcare worker with PCR-confirmed SARS-CoV-2 infection or an uninfected control (not recorded which).

This clonotype was recorded a few times. This chain links TRBV27 with TRBJ1-5; 10 bases match TRBD1. Trimming cost V 5 bases and J 8 bases; bases outside gene matches: 6. The CDR3 is 14 residues long. Germline CDR1 reads MNHEY; CDR2 reads SMNVEV (reference sequence). CDR3 loop: CASSTTGGIKPQHF. The CDR3 DNA reads TGTGCCAGCAGTACGACAGGGGGCATAAAGCCCCAGCATTTT.

This clonotype was counted many times. The V call is TRBV4-1, the J call TRBJ1-1; no firm D call. The CDR3 is 14 residues long. The germline V gene has CDR1 MGHRA and CDR2 YSYEKL. Trimming stripped 2 bases from V and 2 bases from J, with 9 bases between. CDR3 in amino acids: CASSQFTFNTEAFF. The CDR3 region has the DNA TGCGCCAGCAGCCAATTTACATTTAACACTGAAGCTTTCTTT.

This clonotype was seen only a few times. This chain uses TRBV6-1 with TRBJ2-5, with 7 bases identical to TRBD1. The V gene's germline CDR1 is MNHNS and CDR2 SASEGT. The CDR3 runs 13 residues. Trimming cost V 6 bases and J 3 bases; bases outside gene matches: 4. The CDR3 here is CASRMDRKETQYF. CDR3 sequence (DNA): TGTGCCAGCAGGATGGACAGGAAAGAGACCCAGTACTTC.

This chain links TRBV6-1 with TRBJ2-3, with D perhaps TRBD1 (5 bases). Trimming took off 7 bases at V and 5 bases at J, with 13 bases between the two ends. CDR3 length equals 13 residues. Looked up from germline, CDR1 is MNHNS and CDR2 is SASEGT. The CDR3 spells CASNQDILDTQYF. CDR3 nucleotide sequence: TGTGCCAGCAACCAGGACATACTAGATACGCAGTATTTT.

This chain uses TRBV4-1 with TRBJ2-3, with D possibly matching TRBD2 (6 bases). Trimming took off 0 bases at V and 2 bases at J, with 15 bases between the two ends. CDR1 and CDR2 (germline): MGHRA, YSYEKL. This CDR3 is built from 17 residues. The CDR3 loop reads CASSQDEVGRTTDTQYF. The CDR3 DNA sequence: TGCGCCAGCAGCCAAGACGAAGTAGGGAGGACCACAGATACGCAGTATTTT.

This clonotype was seen a few times. The chain carries TRBV20-1 and TRBJ1-1; no definite D call. Trimming cost V 0 bases and J 7 bases, with 12 bases left between them. This CDR3 has 13 residues. In germline, CDR1 is DFQATT, CDR2 SNEGSKA (reference sequence). The CDR3 bases are TGCAGTGCTAGAGATAGGCTACAATTTGAAGCTTTCTTT. Protein: CSARDRLQFEAFF.

This clonotype has a count of ten or more. V is TRBV7-2 and J is TRBJ2-3, with TRBD1 identical over 8 bases. The germline CDR1 and CDR2 sequences are SGHTA and FQGNSA. Trimming removed 6 bases from V and 14 bases from J; junction bases left unmatched: 7. The CDR3 spans 11 residues. CDR3 nucleotide sequence: TGTGCCAGCAGTTCAGGGGGCCTCTGGTATTTT. Protein sequence: CASSSGGLWYF.

There are a few counts of this clonotype. The chain recombines TRBV5-5 with TRBJ2-1; 8 bases agree with TRBD1. The V segment lost 4 bases and the J segment 6 bases; nucleotides outside the gene matches: 6. The CDR3 is 14 amino acids. CDR1 is SGHKS, CDR2 YYEKEE, per germline (reference sequence). The CDR3 protein is CASSPGQVVNEQFF. The CDR3 DNA follows: TGTGCCAGCAGCCCGGGACAGGTGGTCAATGAGCAGTTCTTC. The full variable domain, with the rest looked up from reference TRBV5-5 and TRBJ2-1, is DAGVTQSPTHLIKTRGQQVTLRCSPISGHKSVSWYQQVLGQGPQFIFQYYEKEERGRGNFPDRFSARQFPNYSSELNVNALLLGDSALYLCASSPGQVVNEQFFGPGTRLTVL.

This clonotype occurred many times. This sequence joins TRBV11-2 and TRBJ2-7; 10 nucleotides align to TRBD1. After removal of 2 bases from V and 6 bases from J, the junction contained 4 bases not matched to a gene. The CDR3 loop spans 14 amino acids. Germline CDR1 SGHAT, CDR2 FQNNGV. CDR3 loop: CASSLMGQGSEQYF. The DNA for the CDR3 is TGTGCCAGCAGCTTAATGGGACAGGGGAGCGAGCAGTACTTC.

CDR3 region: CSAEGQGYEQYF. CDR3 DNA sequence: TGCAGCGCAGAGGGACAGGGCTACGAGCAGTACTTC. The V call is TRBV29-1, the J call TRBJ2-7, with 9 positions matching TRBD1. The CDR3 has 12 residues. The V gene end was trimmed by 7 bases and the J gene end by 3 bases; junction bases not matched to a gene: 4. Germline-derived CDR1 and CDR2 are SQVTM and ANQGSEA.

The chain recombines TRBV28 with TRBJ2-3, with TRBD2 matching 11 bases. CDR3 length: 15 amino acids. The trim removed 8 bases at V and 5 bases at J, leaving 9 bases unmatched. Germline CDR1 reads MDHEN; CDR2 reads SYDVKM. The CDR3 loop is CASGSGGANRDTQYF. The CDR3 DNA reads as TGTGCCAGCGGTAGCGGGGGGGCCAATCGAGATACGCAGTATTTT.

The DNA of the CDR3 is TGCGCCAGCAGCTTCGGCTCAAGCCCCACAGATACGCAGTATTTT. Translation gives CASSFGSSPTDTQYF. This sequence joins TRBV5-1 and TRBJ2-3; D is undetermined. Germline assignment: CDR1 SGHRS and CDR2 YFSETQ. V gave up 2 bases and J gave up 2 bases, with 12 bases separating them. The CDR3 loop spans 15 amino acids.

This clonotype was seen ten or more times. The genes are TRBV20-1 and TRBJ2-5; possible D gene TRBD2, 5 bases. V was clipped by 6 bases and J by 1 base, with 9 bases between them. Germline CDR1 is DFQATT and CDR2 is SNEGSKA (reference sequence). The CDR3 consists of 12 residues. For the CDR3, the DNA is TGCAGTGCAGCCCGGGGCCAAGAGACCCAGTACTTC. Protein product: CSAARGQETQYF.

This clonotype was detected ten times or more. The V call is TRBV11-2, the J call TRBJ1-3; D is undetermined. V was clipped by 3 bases and J by 0 bases, with 15 bases between them. CDR1 and CDR2 (germline): SGHAT, FQNNGV. The CDR3 has 17 amino acids. In DNA form, the CDR3 reads TGTGCCAGCAGCTTTCGAGTCGGCAGAGCCTCTGGAAACACCATATATTTT. Its translation is CASSFRVGRASGNTIYF.

About this clonotype itself: Being one base from a much bigger clone, this may be a read error. This sequence joins TRBV6-6 and TRBJ1-2, with D possibly being TRBD1 (5 bases). Per germline, CDR1 MNHNY and CDR2 SVGAGI (reference sequence). The CDR3 consists of 13 residues. The CDR3: CASTRGGSTGYNF. CDR3 nucleotide sequence: TGTGCCAGCACCCGGGGGGGTAGTACAGGCTACAACTTC.

In this sample, this clonotype turned up many times. The chain recombines TRBV14 with TRBJ2-2; no reliable D call. In germline, CDR1 is SGHDN, CDR2 FVKESK. The CDR3 consists of 16 residues. V was trimmed by 1 base and J by 2 bases, leaving 11 bases between them. CDR3 DNA sequence: TGTGCCAGCAGCCAAGTATTCCAGAGAAACACCGGGGAGCTGTTTTTT. Amino acid sequence: CASSQVFQRNTGELFF.

The rearrangement joins TRBV4-2 to TRBJ2-3, with 9 bases matching TRBD2. The germline V gene encodes CDR1 LGHNA and CDR2 YNFKEQ. V lost 0 bases and J lost 2; bases outside the gene matches: 9. The CDR3 has 18 residues. Written as DNA, the CDR3 is TGTGCCAGCAGCCAAGATCCCGGAGCGGGGGGCCACACAGATACGCAGTATTTT. Protein: CASSQDPGAGGHTDTQYF.

This clonotype was seen at least ten times. This chain links TRBV12-5 with TRBJ1-2; D possibly corresponds to TRBD1 (6 bases). The germline gives CDR1 LGHNT, CDR2 FRNRAP. The CDR3 runs 16 residues. V was cut by 6 bases and J by 8 bases, with 25 bases left in between. CDR3 sequence reads: CASGFLGGRQGRGYTF. The CDR3 nucleotides are TGTGCTAGTGGATTCCTCGGGGGTCGGCAGGGGAGAGGCTACACCTTC.

This clonotype appeared a few times. The V call is TRBV5-6, the J call TRBJ1-1, with no clear D. Germline-derived CDR1 and CDR2 are SGHDT and YYEEEE. The CDR3 is made up of 13 amino acids. V shed 3 bases and J shed 5 bases, with 11 bases lying between them. The CDR3 loop is CASSSRGFTEAFF. CDR3 in DNA: TGTGCCAGCAGCTCCCGCGGATTTACTGAAGCTTTCTTT.

V is TRBV19 and J is TRBJ2-3; 7 bases agree with TRBD1. Germline V gene lookup returns CDR1 LNHDA and CDR2 SQIVND (reference sequence). Trimming at V came to 8 bases and at J to 5 bases, leaving 10 bases not matched to a gene. The CDR3 totals 14 residues. The CDR3: CASRDSSVRDTQYF. The CDR3 DNA sequence: TGTGCCAGTCGGGACAGCTCCGTGAGAGATACGCAGTATTTT.

This clonotype came up a few times. This sequence joins TRBV29-1 and TRBJ2-1, with a possible D match to TRBD2 (7 bases). The CDR3 runs to 19 residues. CDR1 and CDR2 (germline): SQVTM, ANQGSEA. Trimming removed 3 bases at V and 0 bases at J, with 24 bases between. The CDR3 DNA reads as TGCAGCGTTGAGGGAATCCCCTCGGGGGGCGGAAGCTCCTACAATGAGCAGTTCTTC. Protein product: CSVEGIPSGGGSSYNEQFF.

This clonotype came up many times. V is TRBV5-1 and J is TRBJ2-7; D tentatively fits TRBD1 or TRBD2 (6 bases each). Trimming stripped 1 base from V and 1 base from J, with 9 bases between. The CDR3 is made up of 14 amino acids. Germline V gene data show CDR1 as SGHRS and CDR2 as YFSETQ. CDR3 region: CASSLRGGSYEQYF. CDR3 nucleotide sequence: TGCGCCAGCAGCTTGAGAGGGGGGTCCTACGAGCAGTACTTC.

This clonotype turned up a few times. The chain links TRBV6-5 to TRBJ1-5; a weak D match, TRBD1 (6 bases). Germline CDR1 reads MNHEY; CDR2 reads SVGAGI. Trimming pared 6 bases from V and 5 bases from J, leaving 20 bases between. The CDR3 covers 16 residues. This CDR3 reads CASRPIWSGVDQPQHF. DNA for the CDR3: TGTGCCAGCAGACCCATCTGGTCAGGGGTAGATCAGCCCCAGCATTTT.

This clonotype was seen only a few times. This sequence joins TRBV2 and TRBJ2-3; D ambiguous. Germline CDR1 SNHLY, CDR2 FYNNEI. The length of the CDR3 is 11 residues. Trimming left V 3 bases short and J 10 bases short, with 8 bases between. For the CDR3, the DNA is TGTGCCAGCAGTGAGAAGGTAGCGCAGTATTTT. The encoded protein is CASSEKVAQYF.

This clonotype was detected only a few times. The germline gene is not matched at one end of the junction; a read error may be the cause. This rearrangement joins TRBV6-5 to TRBJ1-1; no reliable D call. The CDR3 spans 14 residues. The germline V gene has CDR1 MNHEY and CDR2 SVGAGI. CDR3 protein: CASSYRVMNTEVFF. The CDR3, as DNA: TGTGCCAGCAGTTACAGGGTTATGAACACTGAAGTTTTCTTT.

The rearrangement uses TRBV6-6 and TRBJ1-2, with D possibly being TRBD1 (6 bases). CDR3 size: 14 residues. Trimming pared 7 bases from V and 0 bases from J, leaving 12 bases between. Germline CDR1 and CDR2: MNHNY and SVGAGI (reference sequence). The CDR3 DNA follows: TGTGCCAGCACCCGGGACATTTCTAACTATGGCTACACCTTC. This codes for CASTRDISNYGYTF.